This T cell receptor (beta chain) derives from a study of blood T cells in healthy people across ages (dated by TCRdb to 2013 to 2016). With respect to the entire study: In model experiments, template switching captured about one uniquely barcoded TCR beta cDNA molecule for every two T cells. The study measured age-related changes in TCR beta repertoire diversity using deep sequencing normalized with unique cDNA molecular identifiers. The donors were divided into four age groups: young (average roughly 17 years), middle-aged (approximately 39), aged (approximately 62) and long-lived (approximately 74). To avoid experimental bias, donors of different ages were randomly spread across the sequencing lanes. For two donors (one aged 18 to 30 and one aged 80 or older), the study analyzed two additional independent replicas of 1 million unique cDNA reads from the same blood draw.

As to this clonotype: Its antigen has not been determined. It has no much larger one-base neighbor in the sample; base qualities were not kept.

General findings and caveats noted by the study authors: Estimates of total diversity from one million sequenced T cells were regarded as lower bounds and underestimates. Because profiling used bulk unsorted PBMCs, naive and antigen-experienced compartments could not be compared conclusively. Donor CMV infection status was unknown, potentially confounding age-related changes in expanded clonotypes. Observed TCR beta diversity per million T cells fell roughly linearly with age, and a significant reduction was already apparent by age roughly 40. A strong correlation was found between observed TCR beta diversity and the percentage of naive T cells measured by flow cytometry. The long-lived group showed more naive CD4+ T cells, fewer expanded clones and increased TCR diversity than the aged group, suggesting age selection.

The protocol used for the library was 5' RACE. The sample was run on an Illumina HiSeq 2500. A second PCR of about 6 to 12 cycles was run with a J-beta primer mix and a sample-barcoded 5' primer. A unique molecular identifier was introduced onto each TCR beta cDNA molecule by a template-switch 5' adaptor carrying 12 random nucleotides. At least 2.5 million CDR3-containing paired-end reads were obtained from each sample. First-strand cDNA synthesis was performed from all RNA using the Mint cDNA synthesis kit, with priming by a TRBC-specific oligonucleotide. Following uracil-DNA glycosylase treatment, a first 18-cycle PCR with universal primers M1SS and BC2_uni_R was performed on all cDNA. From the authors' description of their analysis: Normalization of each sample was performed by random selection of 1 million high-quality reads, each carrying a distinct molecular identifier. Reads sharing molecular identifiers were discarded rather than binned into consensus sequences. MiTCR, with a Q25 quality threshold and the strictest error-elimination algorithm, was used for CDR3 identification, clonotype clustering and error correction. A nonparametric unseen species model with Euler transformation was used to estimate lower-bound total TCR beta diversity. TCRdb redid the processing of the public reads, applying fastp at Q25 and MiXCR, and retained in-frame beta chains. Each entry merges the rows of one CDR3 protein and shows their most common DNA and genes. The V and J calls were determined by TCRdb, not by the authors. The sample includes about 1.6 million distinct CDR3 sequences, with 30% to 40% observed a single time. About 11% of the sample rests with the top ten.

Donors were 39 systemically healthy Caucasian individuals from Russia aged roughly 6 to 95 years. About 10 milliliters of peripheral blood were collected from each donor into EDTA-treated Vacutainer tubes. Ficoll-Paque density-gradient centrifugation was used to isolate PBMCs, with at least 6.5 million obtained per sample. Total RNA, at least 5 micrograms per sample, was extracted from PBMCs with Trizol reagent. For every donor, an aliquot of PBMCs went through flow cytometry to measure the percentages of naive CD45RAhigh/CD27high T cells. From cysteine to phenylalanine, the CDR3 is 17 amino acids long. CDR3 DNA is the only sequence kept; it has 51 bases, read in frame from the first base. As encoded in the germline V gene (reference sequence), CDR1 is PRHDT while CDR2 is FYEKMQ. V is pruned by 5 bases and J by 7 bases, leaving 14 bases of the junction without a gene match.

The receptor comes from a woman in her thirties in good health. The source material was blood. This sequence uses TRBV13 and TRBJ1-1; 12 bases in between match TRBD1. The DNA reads TGTGCCAGCAGCGCCACCGGGACAGGGGGCGGATTTATTGAAGCTTTCTTT. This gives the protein CASSATGTGGGFIEAFF.